This TCR beta chain was sequenced for a study of regulatory T cells in long-lasting Graves disease. Germline V gene data show CDR1 as SEHNR and CDR2 as FQNEAQ (reference sequence). This CDR3 is built from 18 residues. V was clipped by 5 bases and J by 0 bases, with 21 bases between them. CDR3-region Arm-PCR and iRepertoire HTBI primers produced the TCR beta libraries. TCRdb recomputed calls from the multiplex PCR reads with MiXCR, one row per CDR3 protein. This sample yields around 250,000 distinct CDR3 sequences, of which 15% to 20% are seen a single time; around 15% belongs to the top ten. Documented time point: newly diagnosed GD, antithyroid drugs for less than 3 months. There was RNA extracted from PBMCs, and the TCR library was made from it. The same sample was also studied in work on T cells in Graves' hyperthyroidism and ophthalmopathy.

Sequences were derived from peripheral blood mononuclear cells (PBMCs), sampled at new diagnosis, from a patient treated with antithyroid drugs. The sequence was obtained from a woman aged 25-40 years with Graves disease. The J gene is TRBJ2-3, the V gene TRBV7-9, with a tentative D call TRBD2 (5 bases). The DNA for the CDR3 is TGTGCCAGCAGCGACTATGCCAGGACTCGGGCTAGCACAGATACGCAGTATTTT. As protein: CASSDYARTRASTDTQYF.